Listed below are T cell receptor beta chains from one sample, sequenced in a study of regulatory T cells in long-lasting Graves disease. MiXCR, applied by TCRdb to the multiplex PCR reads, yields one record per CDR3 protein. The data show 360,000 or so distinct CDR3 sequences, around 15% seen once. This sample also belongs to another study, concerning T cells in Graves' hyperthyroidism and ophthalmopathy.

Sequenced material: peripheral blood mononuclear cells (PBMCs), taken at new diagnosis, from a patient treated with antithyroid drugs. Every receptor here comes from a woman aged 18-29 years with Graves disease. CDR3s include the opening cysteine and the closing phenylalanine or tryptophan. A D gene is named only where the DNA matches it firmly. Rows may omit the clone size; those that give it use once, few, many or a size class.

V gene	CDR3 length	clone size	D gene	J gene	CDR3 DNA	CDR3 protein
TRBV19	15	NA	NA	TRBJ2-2	TGTGCCAGTACCAATGAGGCAGGAGTCACCGGGGAGCTGTTTTTT	CASTNEAGVTGELFF
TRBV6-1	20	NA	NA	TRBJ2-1	TGTGCCAGCAGTCCTTTGACAGGGGCGGGGGGGGTCAACCCTTACAATGAGCAGTTCTTC	CASSPLTGAGGVNPYNEQFF
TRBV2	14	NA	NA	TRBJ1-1	TGTGCCAGCAGTGCCCTCGGGGTGAACCCTGAAGCTTTCTTT	CASSALGVNPEAFF
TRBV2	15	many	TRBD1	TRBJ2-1	TGTGCCAGCAGTCTTACCGGGACAGGTCAAACTCAGCAGTTTTTC	CASSLTGTGQTQQFF
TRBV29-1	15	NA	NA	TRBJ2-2	TGCAGCGTTGAAGAGGGGGCAGGGAACACCGGGGGGCTGTTTTTT	CSVEEGAGNTGGLFF
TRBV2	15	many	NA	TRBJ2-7	TGTGCCAGCCACAACCGGGACTTGAGCTCCTACGAGCAGTACTTC	CASHNRDLSSYEQYF
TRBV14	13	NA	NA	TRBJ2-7	TGTGCCAGCGGCGTGGGGAGCTCCTACGAGCAGTACTTC	CASGVGSSYEQYF
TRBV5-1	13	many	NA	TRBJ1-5	TGCGCCAGCAGCTTGGCCGGGGATCAGCCCCAGCATTTT	CASSLAGDQPQHF
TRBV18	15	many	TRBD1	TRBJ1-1	TGTGCCAGCTCACCAGGTGCAGGGGGGAACACTGAAGCTTTCTTT	CASSPGAGGNTEAFF
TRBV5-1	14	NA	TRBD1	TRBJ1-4	TGCGCCAGCAGCTTTGACAGGGGGCAGGAAAAACTGTTTTTT	CASSFDRGQEKLFF
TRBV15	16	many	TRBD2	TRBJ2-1	TGTGCCACCAGCTCCCGGACTAGTTGGGGCAACAATGAGCAGTTCTTC	CATSSRTSWGNNEQFF
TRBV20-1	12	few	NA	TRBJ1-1	TGCAGTGCTCCATCGATGAACACTGAAGCTTTCTTT	CSAPSMNTEAFF
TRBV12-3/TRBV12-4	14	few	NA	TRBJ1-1	TGTGCCAGCACCCCCTCGCCTGGGGGAACTGAAGCTTTCTTT	CASTPSPGGTEAFF
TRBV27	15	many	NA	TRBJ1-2	TGTGCCAGCAGTTTATCGGGTAGTCCTGTAAGTGGCTACACCTTC	CASSLSGSPVSGYTF
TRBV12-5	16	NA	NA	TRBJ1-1	TGTGCTAGTGGTTTGACTCCGGACGCGGTGAACACTGAAGCTTTCTTT	CASGLTPDAVNTEAFF
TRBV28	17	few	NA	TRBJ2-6	TGTGCCAGCAGTTTCCCCGACAGGTCCCCTGGGGCCAACGTCCTGACTTTC	CASSFPDRSPGANVLTF
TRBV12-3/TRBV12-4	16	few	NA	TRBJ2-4	TGTGCCAGCAGGTCCCGGTTTGCGGTAGCCAAAAACATTCAGTACTTC	CASRSRFAVAKNIQYF
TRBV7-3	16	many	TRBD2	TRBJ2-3	TGTGCCAGCAGCTTCTCCAGCGGGGGTACCACAGATACGCAGTATTTT	CASSFSSGGTTDTQYF
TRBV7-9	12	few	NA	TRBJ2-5	TGTGCCAGCAGCTATGGACTGGAGACCCAGTACTTC	CASSYGLETQYF
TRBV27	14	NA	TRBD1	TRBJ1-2	TGTGCCAGCAGTTTTGGGACAGGGGGCAATGGCTACACCTTC	CASSFGTGGNGYTF
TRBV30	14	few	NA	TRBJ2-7	TGTGCCTGGAGCCCGGGACTGGGCACGTACGAGCAGTACTTC	CAWSPGLGTYEQYF
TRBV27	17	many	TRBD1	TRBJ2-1	TGTGCCAGCAGTTTAAAATCTAGGGACAGGGCTGGAAATGAGCAGTTCTTC	CASSLKSRDRAGNEQFF
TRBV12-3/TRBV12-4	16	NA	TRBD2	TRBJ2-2	TGTGCCAGCAGTTTATCTAGCGGGAGTACCGGCGGGGAGCTGTTTTTT	CASSLSSGSTGGELFF
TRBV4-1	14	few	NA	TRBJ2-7	TGCGCCAGCAGCCAAGATAGGGACACCTACGAGCAGTACTTC	CASSQDRDTYEQYF
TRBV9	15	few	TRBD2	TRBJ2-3	TGTGCCAGCAGCGTAGTCGGGGGGGCGACAGATACGCAGTATTTT	CASSVVGGATDTQYF
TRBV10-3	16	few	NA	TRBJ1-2	TGTGCCATCAGTGAGTCTATTTCGCCTACTAACTATGGCTACACCTTC	CAISESISPTNYGYTF
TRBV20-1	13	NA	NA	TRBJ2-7	TGCAGTGCTAGAGCGGACAGTCCCTACGAGCAGTACTTC	CSARADSPYEQYF
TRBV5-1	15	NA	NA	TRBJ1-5	TGCGCCAGCAGCTTGGCCGCCGACAGTGGGCAGCCCCAGCATTTT	CASSLAADSGQPQHF
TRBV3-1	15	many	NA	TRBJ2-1	TGTGCCAGCAGCCAAGCCTCACATAGACACAATGAGCAGTTCTTC	CASSQASHRHNEQFF
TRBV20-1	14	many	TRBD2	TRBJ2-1	TGCAGTGCTAGCCCCAGCGGGAGAGCTAGTGAGCAGTTCTTC	CSASPSGRASEQFF
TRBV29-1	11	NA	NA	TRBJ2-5	TGCAGCGTTGAAAAGGGAGAGACCCAGTACTTC	CSVEKGETQYF
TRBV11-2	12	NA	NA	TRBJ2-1	TGTGCCAGCAGCTCTACTAGCAATGAGCAGTTCTTC	CASSSTSNEQFF
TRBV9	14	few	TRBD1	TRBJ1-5	TGTGCCAGCAGTTTGACAGGGGGTGGTCAGCCCCAGCATTTT	CASSLTGGGQPQHF
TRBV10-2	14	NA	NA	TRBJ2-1	TGCGCCAGCAGTGCTACAGGGAAGGGGAATGAGCAGTTCTTC	CASSATGKGNEQFF
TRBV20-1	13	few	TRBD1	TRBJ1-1	TGCAGTACCAGGACAGGGGTTCACACTGAAGCTTTCTTT	CSTRTGVHTEAFF
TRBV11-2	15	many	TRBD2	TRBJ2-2	TGTGCCAGCAGCTGGCGGGGGGGCCTGACCGGGGAGCTGTTTTTT	CASSWRGGLTGELFF
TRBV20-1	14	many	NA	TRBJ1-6	TGCAGTGCTAGAGCCCAGGGAAATAATTCACCCCTCCACTTT	CSARAQGNNSPLHF
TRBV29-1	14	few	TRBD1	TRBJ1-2	TGCAGCGTTGAAATGCGTGACAGGGGGCTCGGATTCACCTTC	CSVEMRDRGLGFTF
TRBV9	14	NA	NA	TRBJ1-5	TGTGCCAGCAGCGTAGACGTGCGCAATCAGCCCCAGCATTTT	CASSVDVRNQPQHF
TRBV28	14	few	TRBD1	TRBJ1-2	TGTGCCAGCAGCCCCCCCGACAGGGTTGACGGCTACACCTTC	CASSPPDRVDGYTF
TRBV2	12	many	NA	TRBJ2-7	TGTGCCAGCAGGCTGTCGACCTACGAGCAGTACTTC	CASRLSTYEQYF
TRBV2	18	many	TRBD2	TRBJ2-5	TGTGCCAGCAGCGCTCTCCAAACACGACTAGCGGCACAAGAGACCCAGTACTTC	CASSALQTRLAAQETQYF
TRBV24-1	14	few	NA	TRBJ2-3	TGTGCCACCAGTGATCCAGAAGGCACAGATACGCAGTATTTT	CATSDPEGTDTQYF
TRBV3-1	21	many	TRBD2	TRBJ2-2	TGTGCCAGCAGCCGGTTCCCCTTGACTAGCGGGGGGGCCTTCGGCACCGGGGAGCTGTTTTTT	CASSRFPLTSGGAFGTGELFF
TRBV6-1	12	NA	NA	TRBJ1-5	TGTGCCAGCGGTGGTTGGAATCAGCCCCAGCATTTT	CASGGWNQPQHF
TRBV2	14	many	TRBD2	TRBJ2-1	TGTGCCAGCAGAAACCGGGGGGTGTACAATGAGCAGTTCTTC	CASRNRGVYNEQFF